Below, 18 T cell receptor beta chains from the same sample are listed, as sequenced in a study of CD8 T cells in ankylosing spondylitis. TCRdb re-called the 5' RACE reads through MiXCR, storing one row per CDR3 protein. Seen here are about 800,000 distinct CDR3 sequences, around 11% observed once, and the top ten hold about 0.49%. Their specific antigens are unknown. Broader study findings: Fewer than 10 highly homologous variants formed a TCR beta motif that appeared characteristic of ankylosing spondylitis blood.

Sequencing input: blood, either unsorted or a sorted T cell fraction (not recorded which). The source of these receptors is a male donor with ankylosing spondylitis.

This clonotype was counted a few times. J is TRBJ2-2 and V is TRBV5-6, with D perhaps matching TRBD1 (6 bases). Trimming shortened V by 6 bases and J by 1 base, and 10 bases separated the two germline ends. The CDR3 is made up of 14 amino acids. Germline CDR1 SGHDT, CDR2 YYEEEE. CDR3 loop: CASKWGQNTGELFF. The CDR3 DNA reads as TGTGCCAGCAAGTGGGGGCAGAACACCGGGGAGCTGTTTTTT.

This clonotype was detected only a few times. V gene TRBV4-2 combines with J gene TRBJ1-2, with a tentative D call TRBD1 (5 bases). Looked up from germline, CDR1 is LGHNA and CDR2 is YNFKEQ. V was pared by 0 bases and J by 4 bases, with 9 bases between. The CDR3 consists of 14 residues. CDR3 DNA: TGTGCCAGCAGCCAAGAAAGAGGGGTCTATGGCTACACCTTC. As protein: CASSQERGVYGYTF.

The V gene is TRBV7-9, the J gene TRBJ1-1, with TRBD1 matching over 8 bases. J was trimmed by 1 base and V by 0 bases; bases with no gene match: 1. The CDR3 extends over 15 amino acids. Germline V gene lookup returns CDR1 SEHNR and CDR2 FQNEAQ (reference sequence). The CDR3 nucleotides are TGTGCCAGCAGCTTAGCACAGGGGGGGAACACTGAAGCTTTCTTT. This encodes CASSLAQGGNTEAFF.

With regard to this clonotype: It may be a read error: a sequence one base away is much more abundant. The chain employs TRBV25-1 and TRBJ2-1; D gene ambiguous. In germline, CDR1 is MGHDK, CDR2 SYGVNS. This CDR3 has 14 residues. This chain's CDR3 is CASSDPYRYNEQIF. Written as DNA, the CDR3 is TGTGCCAGCAGTGACCCATACAGATACAATGAGCAGATCTTC.

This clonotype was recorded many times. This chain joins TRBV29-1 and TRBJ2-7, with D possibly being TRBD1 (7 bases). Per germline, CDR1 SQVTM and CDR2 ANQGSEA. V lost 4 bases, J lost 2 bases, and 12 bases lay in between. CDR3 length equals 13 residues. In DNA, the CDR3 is TGCAGCGTTGGGGGGGACAGAACCTACGAGCAGTACTTC. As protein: CSVGGDRTYEQYF.

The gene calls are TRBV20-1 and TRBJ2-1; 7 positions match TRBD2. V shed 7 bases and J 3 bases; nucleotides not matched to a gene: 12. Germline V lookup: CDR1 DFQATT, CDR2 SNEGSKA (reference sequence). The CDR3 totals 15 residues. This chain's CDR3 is CSVAGLAENYNEQFF. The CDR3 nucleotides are TGCAGTGTCGCGGGCCTAGCGGAGAACTACAATGAGCAGTTCTTC.

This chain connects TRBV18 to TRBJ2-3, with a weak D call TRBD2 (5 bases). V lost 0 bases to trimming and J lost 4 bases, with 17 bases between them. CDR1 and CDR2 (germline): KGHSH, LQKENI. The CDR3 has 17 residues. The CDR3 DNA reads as TGTGCCAGCTCACCACCGCGTCGAGCGGCCTCATCAGATACGCAGTATTTT. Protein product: CASSPPRRAASSDTQYF.

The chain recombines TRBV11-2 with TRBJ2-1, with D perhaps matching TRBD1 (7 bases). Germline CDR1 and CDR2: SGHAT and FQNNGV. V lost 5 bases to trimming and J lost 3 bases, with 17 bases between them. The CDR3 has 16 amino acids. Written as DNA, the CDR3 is TGTGCCAGCAGCCGATTGCGGGACAGCGTCTACAATGAGCAGTTCTTC. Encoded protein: CASSRLRDSVYNEQFF.

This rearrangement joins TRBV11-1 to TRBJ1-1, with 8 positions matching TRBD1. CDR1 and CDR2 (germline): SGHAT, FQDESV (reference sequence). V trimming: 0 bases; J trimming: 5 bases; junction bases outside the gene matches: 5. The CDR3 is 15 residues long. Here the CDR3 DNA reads TGTGCCAGCAGCTTAGCGCGGACAGGGACGACTGAAGCTTTCTTT. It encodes CASSLARTGTTEAFF. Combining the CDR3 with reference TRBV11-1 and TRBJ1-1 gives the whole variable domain EAEVAQSPRYKITEKSQAVAFWCDPISGHATLYWYRQILGQGPELLVQFQDESVVDDSQLPKDRFSAERLKGVDSTLKIQPAELGDSAMYLCASSLARTGTTEAFFGQGTRLTVV.

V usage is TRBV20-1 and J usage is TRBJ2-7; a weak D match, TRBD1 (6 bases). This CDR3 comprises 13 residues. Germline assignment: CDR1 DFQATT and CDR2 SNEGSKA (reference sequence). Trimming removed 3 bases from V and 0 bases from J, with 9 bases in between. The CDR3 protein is CSASKDSSYEQYF. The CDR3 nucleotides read TGCAGTGCTAGTAAGGACAGCTCCTACGAGCAGTACTTC.

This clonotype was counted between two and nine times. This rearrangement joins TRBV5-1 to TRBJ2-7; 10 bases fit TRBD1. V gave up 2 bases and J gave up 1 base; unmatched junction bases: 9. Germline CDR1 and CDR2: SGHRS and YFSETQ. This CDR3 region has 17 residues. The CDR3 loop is CASSLDGQGGSSYEQYF. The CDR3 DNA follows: TGCGCCAGCAGCTTAGACGGACAGGGGGGCTCTTCCTACGAGCAGTACTTC.

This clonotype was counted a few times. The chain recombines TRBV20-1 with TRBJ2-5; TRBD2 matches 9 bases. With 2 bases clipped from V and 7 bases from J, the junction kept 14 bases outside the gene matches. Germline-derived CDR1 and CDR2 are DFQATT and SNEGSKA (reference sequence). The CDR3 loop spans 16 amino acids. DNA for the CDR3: TGCAGTGCTAGACAACCGGGACTAGCCGTGTCGAGGACCCAGTACTTC. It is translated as CSARQPGLAVSRTQYF.

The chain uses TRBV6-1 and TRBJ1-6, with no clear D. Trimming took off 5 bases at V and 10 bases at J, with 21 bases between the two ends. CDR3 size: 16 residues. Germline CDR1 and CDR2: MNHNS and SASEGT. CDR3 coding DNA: TGTGCCAGCAGTAGGGATGGATCCAGGCAAGGGTCACCCCTCCACTTT. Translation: CASSRDGSRQGSPLHF.

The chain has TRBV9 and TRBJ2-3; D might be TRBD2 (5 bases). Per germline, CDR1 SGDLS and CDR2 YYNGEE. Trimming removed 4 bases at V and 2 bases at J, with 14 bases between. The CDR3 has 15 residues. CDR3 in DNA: TGTGCCAGCAGCCAACAGAGCGGATCCACAGATACGCAGTATTTT. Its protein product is CASSQQSGSTDTQYF.

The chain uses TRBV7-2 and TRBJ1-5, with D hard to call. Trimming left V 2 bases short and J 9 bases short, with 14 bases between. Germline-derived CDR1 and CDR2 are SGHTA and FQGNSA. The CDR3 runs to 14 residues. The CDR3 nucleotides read TGTGCCAGCAGCTTATCACAGAGTCAAGGGCCCCAGCATTTT. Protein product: CASSLSQSQGPQHF.

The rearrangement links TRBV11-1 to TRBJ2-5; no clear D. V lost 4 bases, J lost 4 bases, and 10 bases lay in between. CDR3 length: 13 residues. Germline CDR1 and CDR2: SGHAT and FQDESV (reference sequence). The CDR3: CASSSGSRETQYF. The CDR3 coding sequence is TGTGCCAGCAGCTCAGGCTCCCGAGAGACCCAGTACTTC.

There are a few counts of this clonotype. The CDR3 DNA follows: TGTGCCATCAGTGAGACAGGGGATGGCTACACCTTC. Translated, it gives CAISETGDGYTF. The chain joins TRBV10-3 to TRBJ1-2; 7 bases align to TRBD1. With 2 bases clipped from V and 6 bases from J, the junction kept 0 bases outside the gene matches. The CDR3 has 12 amino acids. Per germline, CDR1 ENHRY and CDR2 SYGVKD.

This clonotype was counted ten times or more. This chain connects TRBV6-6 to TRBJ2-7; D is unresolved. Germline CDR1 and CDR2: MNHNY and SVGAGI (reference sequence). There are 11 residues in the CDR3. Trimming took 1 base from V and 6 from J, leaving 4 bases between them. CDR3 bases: TGTGCCAGCAGTTACTTTACCGAGCAGTACTTC. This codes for CASSYFTEQYF.